The 15 T cell receptor beta chains below come from one sample, sequenced in a study of T cell responses to AZD1222 COVID-19 vaccine. The method was immunoSEQ multiplex PCR; TCRdb's version includes in-frame clones alone and lacks a portion of them. This table has around 100,000 clones, about 93% appearing once. The sequences come from peripheral blood, collected on day 0 of AZD1222 vaccination. These receptor sequences come from an adult in good health.

The CDR3 region has the DNA TGCGCCAGCAGCTTGGCCGGGGAGTATGGCTACACCTTC. Amino acids: CASSLAGEYGYTF. This chain links TRBV5-1 with TRBJ1-2; no reliable D call. V lost 0 bases and J 5 bases, leaving 8 bases between the germline ends. Germline lookup yields CDR1 SGHRS and CDR2 YFSETQ. This CDR3 is 13 amino acids long.

The chain joins TRBV6-6 to TRBJ2-7, with D hard to call. V lost 3 bases, J lost 0 bases, and 6 bases lay in between. The germline V gene has CDR1 MNHNY and CDR2 SVGAGI (reference sequence). CDR3 length equals 13 residues. For the CDR3, the DNA is TGTGCCAGCAGTTATGGTATCTCCTACGAGCAGTACTTC. Translating it yields CASSYGISYEQYF.

The V call is TRBV5-4, the J call TRBJ2-3; D ambiguous. Between the trimmed V and J ends, which lost 4 bases and 6 bases, there was a span of 12 bases. Per germline, CDR1 SGHNT and CDR2 YYREEE (reference sequence). This CDR3 has 13 residues. The CDR3 DNA is TGTGCCAGCAGCGAGCCCCGGCGGGATACGCAGTATTTT. Translating gives CASSEPRRDTQYF.

V gene TRBV5-1 combines with J gene TRBJ2-3; 11 nucleotides match TRBD2. Germline CDR1 SGHRS, CDR2 YFSETQ. The V segment lost 4 bases and the J segment 2 bases; nucleotides outside the gene matches: 6. The CDR3 runs 16 residues. CDR3 in amino acids: CASSPGTSGYTDTQYF. The CDR3 nucleotides are TGCGCCAGCAGCCCAGGGACTAGCGGATACACAGATACGCAGTATTTT.

This clone was picked up one time. The rearrangement links TRBV9 to TRBJ1-5, with no clear D. V lost 3 bases to trimming and J lost 3 bases, with 10 bases between them. From germline, CDR1 is SGDLS and CDR2 YYNGEE. The CDR3 length is 14 residues. The CDR3 bases are TGTGCCAGCAGCGCCCGGTGGGACAATCAGCCCCAGCATTTT. The encoded protein is CASSARWDNQPQHF.

This clone was seen just once. The chain carries TRBV28 and TRBJ2-3; 13 bases are a match to TRBD2. The V and J ends lost 6 bases and 2 bases, in that order; junction bases with no gene match: 11. Germline V gives CDR1 MDHEN, CDR2 SYDVKM. This CDR3 comprises 18 residues. In DNA form, the CDR3 reads TGTGCCAGCAGCCGAGGACTAGCGGGAGCCATCTTCACAGATACGCAGTATTTT. As protein: CASSRGLAGAIFTDTQYF.

In this sample, this clone turned up once. V and J are TRBV7-2 and TRBJ1-5; D is unclear. Trimming stripped 5 bases from V and 5 bases from J, with 10 bases between. This CDR3 has 13 residues. CDR1 is SGHTA and CDR2 is FQGNSA in the germline V gene. CDR3 sequence (DNA): TGTGCCAGCAGCCCTTATTTCGATCAGCCCCAGCATTTT. Its translation: CASSPYFDQPQHF.

The CDR3 DNA follows: TGTGCCAGCAGCCCGGGGACCGGGACTAGGGTTTACGAGCAGTACTTC. Amino acid sequence: CASSPGTGTRVYEQYF. The chain couples TRBV7-2 to TRBJ2-7; 8 nucleotides align to TRBD2. This CDR3 region has 16 residues. Unmatched junction bases numbered 13, after V lost 5 bases and J lost 4 bases. Germline CDR1 reads SGHTA; CDR2 reads FQGNSA. The full variable domain, rest sourced from reference TRBV7-2 and TRBJ2-7, is GAGVSQSPSNKVTEKGKDVELRCDPISGHTALYWYRQSLGQGLEFLIYFQGNSAPDKSGLPSDRFSAERTGGSVSTLTIQRTQQEDSAVYLCASSPGTGTRVYEQYFGPGTRLTVT.

The chain carries TRBV9 and TRBJ2-5; 11 nucleotides match TRBD2. Looked up from germline, CDR1 is SGDLS and CDR2 is YYNGEE. The CDR3 is made up of 16 amino acids. Trimming removed 0 bases from V and 7 bases from J; junction bases left unmatched: 8. CDR3: CASSVGTSGRLGTQYF. In DNA form, the CDR3 reads TGTGCCAGCAGCGTAGGAACTAGCGGGAGATTGGGGACCCAGTACTTC.

This chain links TRBV28 with TRBJ2-7, with TRBD2 identical over 9 bases. This CDR3 is 16 amino acids long. CDR1 is MDHEN, CDR2 SYDVKM, per germline. V lost 2 bases, J lost 2 bases, and 7 bases stayed unmatched. CDR3 amino acids: CASSLGSLAGTYEQYF. The CDR3, as DNA: TGTGCCAGCAGTTTAGGATCCCTAGCGGGGACCTACGAGCAGTACTTC. The full variable domain, in which reference TRBV28 and TRBJ2-7 provide the parts outside the CDR3, is DVKVTQSSRYLVKRTGEKVFLECVQDMDHENMFWYRQDPGLGLRLIYFSYDVKMKEKGDIPEGYSVSREKKERFSLILESASTNQTSMYLCASSLGSLAGTYEQYFGPGTRLTVT.

The chain uses TRBV19 and TRBJ1-5; D remains unclear. The CDR3 covers 13 residues. Germline V gene lookup returns CDR1 LNHDA and CDR2 SQIVND (reference sequence). The germline V and J ends were trimmed by 3 bases and 6 bases, with 9 bases remaining between them. The CDR3 loop reads CASSIRVRQPQHF. As DNA, the CDR3 is TGTGCCAGTAGTATTAGGGTTCGTCAGCCCCAGCATTTT.

The chain is built from TRBV19 and TRBJ1-5; no firm D call. Germline-derived CDR1 and CDR2 are LNHDA and SQIVND (reference sequence). Trimming removed 4 bases from V and 11 bases from J, with 9 bases in between. The CDR3 loop spans 11 amino acids. This CDR3 reads CASSRGNSQHF. In DNA form, the CDR3 reads TGTGCCAGTAGTAGGGGAAATTCCCAGCATTTT.

The rearrangement joins TRBV9 to TRBJ2-5; 11 nucleotides line up with TRBD2. The germline V gene has CDR1 SGDLS and CDR2 YYNGEE. The trim removed 2 bases at V and 2 bases at J, leaving 8 bases unmatched. CDR3 size: 17 residues. The CDR3 region has the DNA TGTGCCAGCAGCGTTCCGACTAGCGGGATAGGACAAGAGACCCAGTACTTC. It encodes CASSVPTSGIGQETQYF.

The chain couples TRBV5-4 to TRBJ2-3; D might be TRBD2 (6 bases). Trimming left V 4 bases short and J 2 bases short, with 11 bases between. Germline loops: CDR1 SGHNT, CDR2 YYREEE (reference sequence). The CDR3 runs to 14 residues. The CDR3 DNA follows: TGTGCCAGCAGCCCGGGACTCAACACAGATACGCAGTATTTT. Amino acid sequence: CASSPGLNTDTQYF.

This chain links TRBV12-3 or TRBV12-4 with TRBJ2-1; 9 nucleotides match TRBD2. This CDR3 is 12 amino acids long. J lost 14 bases, V lost 6 bases, and 8 bases had no gene match. As DNA, the CDR3 is TGTGCCAGCAGCCTCGGGCGGGAGGGCGAGTTCTTC. This encodes CASSLGREGEFF.